The 3 T cell receptor beta chains below were found in one sample sequenced in a study of T cell changes during pregnancy in multiple sclerosis. Using immunoSEQ multiplex PCR, the repertoire was profiled, and TCRdb retains in-frame clones only, with some absent. This table has about 25,000 clones, about nine tenths appearing once. Source: CD8+ T cells from peripheral blood mononuclear cells, taken in the first trimester of pregnancy. These receptors originate from a female donor in good health, enrolled as a control in a pregnancy study.

CDR3 DNA: TGTGCCAGCAGCCAATCGGGAACCGGGACAGGGTCCGAGCAGTACTTC. Protein sequence: CASSQSGTGTGSEQYF. The chain is built from TRBV16 and TRBJ2-7, with 9 bases lining up with TRBD1. Germline V CDR1 and CDR2: KGHSY, FQNENV. The CDR3 has 16 amino acids. Losses at the gene ends were 0 bases for V and 6 bases for J; bases not matched to a gene: 9.

The V and J genes are TRBV7-3 and TRBJ2-1; 7 bases map to TRBD1. The CDR3 is 12 amino acids. V was pared by 0 bases and J by 10 bases, with 0 bases of the junction left unmatched. Germline CDR1 is SGHTA and CDR2 is FQGTGA. In DNA form, the CDR3 reads TGTGCCAGCAGCTTAACACAGGGGGAGCAGTTCTTC. This sequence encodes CASSLTQGEQFF.

This rearrangement joins TRBV29-1 to TRBJ2-1; 12 bases are a match to TRBD2. Germline trimming cut 6 bases from V and 7 bases from J; bases unmatched to any gene: 13. The length of the CDR3 is 16 residues. Per germline, CDR1 SQVTM and CDR2 ANQGSEA. The CDR3 DNA is TGCAGCGTACCCGACTGGGCTAGCGGGAGGGAGAATGAGCAGTTCTTC. Protein product: CSVPDWASGRENEQFF.